The TCR beta chain described here comes from a study of cytomegalovirus exposure and HLA in healthy donors. General study points: It emerged from a later analysis that several of the most significant clusters appeared to be linked to common viral pathogens. Analyzed later, association rates of TCRs varied across HLA loci, with DRB1 most and HLA-C fewest. It was assumed in the presence/absence analyses that sequencing depth was roughly uniform across donors.

Of note for this clone: What it binds is unknown.

PCR used 60 Vbeta primers and 13 Jbeta primers. Methods used by the authors: An analysis performed later counted about 80 million unique TCR beta chains (roughly 11 million of them shared). Method: immunoSEQ multiplex PCR; TCRdb's copy keeps in-frame clones and lacks some. V, J and clone size are those of that table, while D and trimming were read from the DNA. The repertoire holds roughly 190,000 clones, with 65% to 80% as singletons. This receptor was taken from a woman between 40 and 50 years old in good health and CMV-seronegative. Input material: PBMCs.

CDR3 coding DNA: TGCGCCAGCAGCTTGGCGACTCGGAGCTCCTACAATGAGCAGTTCTTC. Translated: CASSLATRSSYNEQFF. The J gene is TRBJ2-1, the V gene TRBV5-1; no reliable D call. V was clipped by 0 bases and J by 0 bases, with 10 bases between them. The CDR3 is 16 residues long. The germline CDR1 and CDR2 sequences are SGHRS and YFSETQ.